This T cell receptor (beta chain) was captured in a study of blood T cells in healthy people across ages. The study, taken as a whole, reports: Comparison with aged donors showed that long-lived donors had more naive CD4+ cells and higher diversity. A strong correlation was found between TCR beta diversity and the percentage of naive T cells.

Germline V gene lookup returns CDR1 SGHRS and CDR2 YFSETQ. V lost 5 bases to trimming and J lost 0 bases, with 21 bases between them. CDR3 length: 17 residues. The use of a sample-barcoded 5' primer and a J-beta primer mix characterized a second PCR of roughly 6 to 11 cycles. Tagging of each cDNA molecule was performed by a template-switch adaptor with 12 random nucleotides. TCRdb recomputed calls from the 5' RACE reads with MiXCR, one row per CDR3 protein. The sample yields fewer than 950,000 distinct CDR3 sequences, 53% seen once. With respect to this clonotype: The target antigen is unknown.

Sequences were obtained from blood. The sequence was collected from an elderly man in good health. The chain links TRBV5-1 to TRBJ2-7, with D possibly TRBD2 on 6 matching bases. The CDR3 loop is CASRPPRSSGRSYEQYF. In nucleotides, the CDR3 is TGCGCCAGCAGACCACCCAGGAGTAGCGGCCGCTCCTACGAGCAGTACTTC.